This section outlines one TCR beta chain sequence together with its context. These data originate in a study of T cells expressing NK-cell markers. TCRdb re-called the 5' RACE reads and gives one entry per CDR3 protein, without DNA. This listing includes over 350,000 distinct CDR3 sequences. Germline CDR1 is SEHNR and CDR2 is FQNEAQ (reference sequence). CDR3 length: 16 residues. The sequence was collected from a woman in her fifties or sixties in good health. The chain has TRBV7-9 and TRBJ2-1; TCRdb picks TRBD2, but there is no DNA to check that call. The sample was blood T cells: a sorted CD56 or NKG2C T cell subset, CD4+ or CD8+ T cells, or bulk PBMC T cells (not recorded which). CDR3: CASSAKAGLAGNEQFF.